A single sample is the source of the 26 T cell receptor beta chains below, sequenced in a study of T cell responses to AZD1222 COVID-19 vaccine. Profiled with immunoSEQ multiplex PCR; TCRdb holds only in-frame clones, not every one. The profile shows 85,000 or so clones, 85% to 90% of them singletons. The sample here was peripheral blood, taken on day 0 of AZD1222 vaccination. These receptors all stem from an adult in good health.

This chain joins TRBV28 and TRBJ1-2, with D tentatively TRBD1 (6 bases). Germline V gene sequence: CDR1 MDHEN, CDR2 SYDVKM. This CDR3 is 14 amino acids long. V was trimmed by 7 bases and J by 7 bases, leaving 19 bases between them. In DNA, the CDR3 is TGTGCCAGCACCATATGGGGGGGGCAGGTTGGCTACACCTTC. Translating gives CASTIWGGQVGYTF.

The gene calls are TRBV28 and TRBJ1-2; D gene ambiguous. The germline gives CDR1 MDHEN, CDR2 SYDVKM. V lost 7 bases, J lost 8 bases, and 17 bases lay in between. CDR3 length: 13 residues. The CDR3 bases are TGTGCCAGCAAAATAATCGCAGGCCTCGGCTACACCTTC. This encodes CASKIIAGLGYTF.

The chain links TRBV19 to TRBJ2-7, with TRBD1 matching over 9 bases. The CDR3 sequence is 17 residues long. With 6 bases clipped from V and 5 bases from J, the junction kept 17 bases outside the gene matches. The germline V gene encodes CDR1 LNHDA and CDR2 SQIVND (reference sequence). CDR3: CASRSLVGTGTAHEQYF. The CDR3 DNA reads TGTGCCAGTAGAAGCCTAGTAGGGACAGGGACAGCCCACGAGCAGTACTTC.

The V and J genes are TRBV7-2 and TRBJ1-1; TRBD1 aligns across 8 bases. The CDR3 is 13 residues long. V lost 2 bases and J lost 7; bases outside the gene matches: 3. Germline V gene sequence: CDR1 SGHTA, CDR2 FQGNSA. CDR3 protein: CASSLLQGDEAFF. The CDR3 coding sequence is TGTGCCAGCAGCTTATTACAGGGGGATGAAGCTTTCTTT.

This rearrangement joins TRBV28 to TRBJ2-3; a possible D gene is TRBD2 (6 bases). This CDR3 comprises 16 residues. V dropped 2 bases and J dropped 1 base, with 13 bases sitting between them. Germline-derived CDR1 and CDR2 are MDHEN and SYDVKM. CDR3 DNA: TGTGCCAGCAGTTTACCTCCGGGCGGGGGCACAGATACGCAGTATTTT. Protein sequence: CASSLPPGGGTDTQYF. The whole variable domain, filled in from reference TRBV28 and TRBJ2-3, reads DVKVTQSSRYLVKRTGEKVFLECVQDMDHENMFWYRQDPGLGLRLIYFSYDVKMKEKGDIPEGYSVSREKKERFSLILESASTNQTSMYLCASSLPPGGGTDTQYFGPGTRLTVL.

The gene calls are TRBV5-1 and TRBJ1-6, with 7 bases lining up with TRBD1. Germline values: CDR1 SGHRS, CDR2 YFSETQ. V lost 3 bases to trimming and J lost 8 bases; unmatched junction nucleotides: 14. The CDR3 contains 17 residues. The CDR3 DNA reads as TGCGCCAGCAGCTCAACTCCCGACAGGGCACGGGATTCACCCCTCCACTTT. Amino acids: CASSSTPDRARDSPLHF.

The rearrangement joins TRBV11-2 to TRBJ1-2; D gene unclear. V shed 4 bases and J shed 5 bases, with 11 bases lying between them. CDR1 SGHAT and CDR2 FQNNGV come from the germline V gene. This CDR3 contains 13 residues. The CDR3 nucleotides read TGTGCCAGCAGCTCGAGGCCGATATATGGCTACACCTTC. Its protein product is CASSSRPIYGYTF.

This clone has only a few counts. V gene TRBV4-3 combines with J gene TRBJ1-1; D might be TRBD1 (6 bases). The length of the CDR3 is 15 residues. Trimming took 5 bases from V and 5 from J, leaving 18 bases between them. Germline V gives CDR1 LGHNA, CDR2 YSLEER. The CDR3 here is CASSGRTGKRTEAFF. CDR3 in DNA: TGCGCCAGCAGCGGTAGAACAGGGAAAAGGACTGAAGCTTTCTTT.

This sequence joins TRBV3-1 (or the pseudogene TRBV3-2) and TRBJ1-4, with 8 bases aligning to TRBD1. The CDR3 totals 16 residues. The V gene end was trimmed by 4 bases and the J gene end by 5 bases; junction bases not matched to a gene: 9. From germline, CDR1 is LGHDT and CDR2 YNNKEL (reference sequence). CDR3 DNA: TGTGCCAGCAGCCCCCCCGGGACAGGTGTAAATGAAAAACTGTTTTTT. Its protein is CASSPPGTGVNEKLFF.

V is TRBV3-1 (or the pseudogene TRBV3-2) and J is TRBJ2-1, with D unresolved. This CDR3 is built from 12 residues. Germline values: CDR1 LGHDT, CDR2 YNNKEL (reference sequence). Trimming took off 5 bases at V and 8 bases at J, with 10 bases between the two ends. The CDR3 region is CASSDSWDEQFF. In nucleotides, the CDR3 is TGTGCCAGCAGCGACTCGTGGGATGAGCAGTTCTTC.

The chain recombines TRBV2 with TRBJ1-5; D not resolved. V gave up 7 bases and J gave up 3 bases, with 7 bases separating them. In germline, CDR1 is SNHLY, CDR2 FYNNEI. The CDR3 loop spans 12 amino acids. The CDR3 DNA reads as TGTGCCAGCACGACGTACAATCAGCCCCAGCATTTT. Residues: CASTTYNQPQHF.

J is TRBJ2-1 and V is TRBV7-2; no clear D. V lost 6 bases to trimming and J lost 4 bases, with 10 bases between them. Germline-derived CDR1 and CDR2 are SGHTA and FQGNSA. The CDR3 totals 13 residues. The CDR3 sequence: CASSLTGYNEQFF. The CDR3 DNA sequence: TGTGCCAGCAGTTTGACGGGTTACAATGAGCAGTTCTTC.

The rearrangement uses TRBV2 and TRBJ1-5; possibly TRBD1 for D (5 bases). The V end lost 7 bases, the J end lost 16 bases, and 26 bases lay between the germline ends. Germline CDR1 SNHLY, CDR2 FYNNEI. The CDR3 is made up of 14 amino acids. The CDR3 region is CASIPSVGDPFHHF. CDR3 sequence (DNA): TGTGCCAGCATCCCATCGGTGGGGGACCCCTTTCATCATTTT.

V is TRBV6-2 or TRBV6-3 and J is TRBJ1-5; D is undetermined. The V gene lost 1 base and the J gene lost 6 bases, with 10 bases spanning the gap. CDR3 length: 14 amino acids. CDR1 and CDR2 from the germline V gene are MNHEY and SVGEGT. The CDR3 sequence: CASSYLEVGQPQHF. DNA of the CDR3: TGTGCCAGCAGTTACTTGGAGGTGGGTCAGCCCCAGCATTTT.

Only one count was recorded for this clone. V gene TRBV6-2 or TRBV6-3 combines with J gene TRBJ2-5, with D perhaps matching TRBD2 (7 bases). V lost 3 bases and J 5 bases, leaving 16 bases between the germline ends. The germline V gene has CDR1 MNHEY and CDR2 SVGEGT. The CDR3 covers 15 residues. In DNA form, the CDR3 reads TGTGCCAGCAGTTATATGGGGGGGGCATGGGAGACCCAGTACTTC. Residues: CASSYMGGAWETQYF.

CDR3 residues: CASSLVLTNTGELFF. DNA of the CDR3: TGTGCCAGCAGCCTGGTCCTCACGAACACCGGGGAGCTGTTTTTT. V gene TRBV4-2 combines with J gene TRBJ2-2; D is unclear. CDR3 length: 15 residues. Per the germline V gene, CDR1 is LGHNA and CDR2 is YNFKEQ. V lost 4 bases, J lost 0 bases, and 9 bases lay in between.

This sequence joins TRBV19 and TRBJ1-1, with no clear D. Trimming shortened V by 9 bases and J by 0 bases, and 17 bases separated the two germline ends. This CDR3 region has 15 residues. Germline V gene lookup returns CDR1 LNHDA and CDR2 SQIVND (reference sequence). The CDR3 coding sequence is TGTGCCAGCCGACTAGCGGCAGCTATGAACACTGAAGCTTTCTTT. This translates into CASRLAAAMNTEAFF.

This chain's CDR3 is CAISDTSSTDTQYF. In DNA form, the CDR3 reads TGTGCCATCAGTGACACGTCTAGCACAGATACGCAGTATTTT. The J gene is TRBJ2-3, the V gene TRBV10-3, with D uncertain. This CDR3 comprises 14 residues. V gave up 3 bases and J gave up 0 bases, with 7 bases separating them. Germline assignment: CDR1 ENHRY and CDR2 SYGVKD.

Concerning this clone: The sample has other DNA sequences that encode this CDR3 too. V usage is TRBV18 and J usage is TRBJ1-3; D call uncertain. Germline V gene sequence: CDR1 KGHSH, CDR2 LQKENI. Trimming took off 0 bases at V and 3 bases at J, with 3 bases between the two ends. CDR3 length: 13 residues. The CDR3 here is CASSPPGGNTIYF. The CDR3, as DNA: TGTGCCAGCTCACCACCGGGTGGAAACACCATATATTTT.

V is TRBV27 and J is TRBJ1-5; TRBD1 matches at 7 bases. The CDR3 covers 17 residues. With V trimmed by 5 bases and J by 1 base, 11 bases remained unmatched. CDR1 and CDR2 (germline): MNHEY, SMNVEV (reference sequence). The chain's CDR3 is CASSAIGRGPSNQPQHF. CDR3 sequence (DNA): TGTGCCAGCAGTGCCATAGGTAGGGGGCCAAGCAATCAGCCCCAGCATTTT.

This sequence joins TRBV27 and TRBJ1-6; D is ambiguous. With 1 base removed from V and 9 bases from J, the gap between germline ends came to 13 bases. Germline loops: CDR1 MNHEY, CDR2 SMNVEV (reference sequence). The CDR3 covers 15 residues. The CDR3 nucleotides are TGTGCCAGCAGTTTATTGGAGGGCCGGGCTTCACCCCTCCACTTT. This gives the protein CASSLLEGRASPLHF.

This chain joins TRBV12-3 or TRBV12-4 and TRBJ2-3; no reliable D call. Deletions cut 3 bases from V and 8 bases from J, with 9 bases between. This CDR3 spans 12 amino acids. CDR3 sequence: CASSFDRGTQYF. The DNA for the CDR3 is TGTGCCAGCAGTTTTGATCGTGGTACGCAGTATTTT.

The chain links TRBV19 to TRBJ1-2; a weak D match, TRBD1 (6 bases). CDR1 and CDR2 (germline): LNHDA, SQIVND (reference sequence). The germline V and J ends were trimmed by 10 bases and 4 bases, with 19 bases remaining between them. CDR3 length: 14 residues. CDR3 residues: CATSNTGSTYGYTF. The DNA of the CDR3 is TGTGCCACTTCCAACACAGGGAGCACCTATGGCTACACCTTC.

The table lists this clone with a few counts. The V gene is TRBV7-3, the J gene TRBJ2-3; no firm D call. Germline V gene data show CDR1 as SGHTA and CDR2 as FQGTGA. The CDR3 has 15 residues. V was trimmed by 1 base and J by 2 bases, leaving 10 bases between them. The CDR3 nucleotides read TGTGCCAGCAGCTTAAATTCATGGCCCACAGATACGCAGTATTTT. Amino acids: CASSLNSWPTDTQYF.

This clone turned up a few times. The rearrangement uses TRBV5-1 and TRBJ1-1; weak D call: TRBD1 (6 bases). V was clipped by 2 bases and J by 5 bases, with 13 bases between them. Germline V gene sequence: CDR1 SGHRS, CDR2 YFSETQ. CDR3 length equals 14 residues. For the CDR3, the DNA is TGCGCCAGCAGCTTTGGAGGGGGGCAGACTGAAGCTTTCTTT. It encodes CASSFGGGQTEAFF.

V is TRBV6-5 and J is TRBJ1-2; D not resolved. The ends were cut back, 5 bases at V and 6 bases at J, with 16 bases in the middle. CDR3 length: 14 amino acids. Germline V CDR1 and CDR2: MNHEY, SVGAGI. The CDR3 loop reads CASSRLGGANGYTF. As DNA, the CDR3 is TGTGCCAGCAGTCGCCTCGGTGGCGCTAATGGCTACACCTTC.